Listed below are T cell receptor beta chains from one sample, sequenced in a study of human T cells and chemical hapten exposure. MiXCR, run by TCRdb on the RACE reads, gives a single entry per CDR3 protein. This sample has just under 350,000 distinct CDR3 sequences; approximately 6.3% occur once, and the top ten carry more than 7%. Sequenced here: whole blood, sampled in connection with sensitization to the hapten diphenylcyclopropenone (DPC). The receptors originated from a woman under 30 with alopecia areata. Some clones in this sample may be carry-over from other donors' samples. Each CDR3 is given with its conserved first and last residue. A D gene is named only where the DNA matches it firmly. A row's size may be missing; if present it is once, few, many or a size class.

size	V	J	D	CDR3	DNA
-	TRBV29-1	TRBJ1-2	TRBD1	CSVGQGYRGYGYTF	TGCAGCGTCGGACAGGGGTATAGGGGCTATGGCTACACCTTC
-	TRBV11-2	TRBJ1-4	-	CASTTMGDAQAEKLFF	TGTGCCAGCACGACGATGGGGGACGCACAGGCTGAAAAACTGTTTTTT
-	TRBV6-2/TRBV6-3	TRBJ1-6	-	CASSYAGQPRDSPLHF	TGTGCCAGCAGTTACGCCGGACAGCCAAGGGATTCACCCCTCCACTTT
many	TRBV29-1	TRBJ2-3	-	CSVEGSTDTQYF	TGCAGCGTTGAGGGCAGCACAGATACGCAGTATTTT
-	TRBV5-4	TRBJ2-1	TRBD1	CASSLKDRANNEQFF	TGTGCCAGCAGCTTGAAGGACAGGGCAAACAATGAGCAGTTCTTC
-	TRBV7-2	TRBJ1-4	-	CASTGVVGEKLFF	TGTGCCAGCACCGGAGTAGTTGGAGAAAAACTGTTTTTT
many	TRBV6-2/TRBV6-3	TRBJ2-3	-	CASRPQEGSGSTDTQYF	TGTGCCAGCAGACCCCAGGAGGGTAGCGGTAGCACAGATACGCAGTATTTT
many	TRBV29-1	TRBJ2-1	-	CSPRLGDYNEQFF	TGCAGCCCCCGTCTTGGGGACTACAATGAGCAGTTCTTC
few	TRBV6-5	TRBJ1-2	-	CASRTDKYGYTF	TGTGCCAGCAGGACAGACAAATATGGCTACACCTTC
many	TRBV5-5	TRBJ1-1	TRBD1	CASSYGTGDREAFF	TGTGCCAGCAGCTATGGGACAGGGGATCGTGAAGCTTTCTTT
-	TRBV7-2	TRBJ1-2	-	CASSLTPQGNYGYTF	TGTGCCAGCAGCTTGACCCCACAGGGCAACTATGGCTACACCTTC
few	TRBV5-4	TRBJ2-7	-	CASSAALRPDSYEQYF	TGTGCCAGCAGCGCCGCCCTTAGACCCGATTCCTACGAGCAGTACTTC
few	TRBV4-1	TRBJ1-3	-	CASSQDLRPNSGNTIYF	TGCGCCAGCAGCCAAGATCTACGACCGAACTCTGGAAACACCATATATTTT
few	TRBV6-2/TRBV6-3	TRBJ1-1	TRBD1	CASSKAGTGGWNTEAFF	TGTGCCAGCAGTAAGGCCGGGACAGGGGGCTGGAACACTGAAGCTTTCTTT
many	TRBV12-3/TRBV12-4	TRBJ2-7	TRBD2	CASSFKASSGGRAPYEQYF	TGTGCCAGCAGTTTTAAGGCGTCTAGCGGGGGCCGCGCACCCTACGAGCAGTACTTC
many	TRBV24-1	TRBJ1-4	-	CATSDPGAERGNEKLFF	TGTGCCACCAGTGACCCCGGAGCCGAACGGGGAAATGAAAAACTGTTTTTT
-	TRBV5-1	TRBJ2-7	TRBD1	CASSLQGALRIYEQYF	TGCGCCAGCAGTTTACAGGGGGCGCTCAGGATATACGAGCAGTACTTC
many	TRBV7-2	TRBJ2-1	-	CASSPGWKGEQFF	TGTGCCAGCAGTCCCGGCTGGAAGGGAGAGCAGTTCTTC
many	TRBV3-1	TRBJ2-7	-	CASSQVRAGTYEQYF	TGTGCCAGCAGCCAAGTGCGGGCGGGGACCTACGAGCAGTACTTC
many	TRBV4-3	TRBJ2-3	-	CASSQDLGDTQYF	TGCGCCAGCAGCCAAGATCTGGGAGATACGCAGTATTTT
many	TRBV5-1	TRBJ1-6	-	CASSTSGVNDSPLHF	TGCGCCAGCAGCACTTCAGGGGTAAACGATTCACCCCTCCACTTT
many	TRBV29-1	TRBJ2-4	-	CSVEESAGLGSDIQYF	TGCAGCGTTGAGGAATCGGCAGGGTTAGGGTCTGACATTCAGTACTTC
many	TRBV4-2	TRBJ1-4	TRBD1	CASSSQGREEKLFF	TGTGCCAGCAGCTCACAGGGGAGGGAAGAAAAACTGTTTTTT
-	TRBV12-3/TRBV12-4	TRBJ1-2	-	CASSKHYGYTF	TGTGCCAGCAGTAAGCACTATGGCTACACCTTC
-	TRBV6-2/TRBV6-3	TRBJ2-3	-	CASSRLTTDTQYF	TGTGCCAGCAGCAGACTAACCACAGATACGCAGTATTTT
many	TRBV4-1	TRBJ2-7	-	CASSRGRTDYEQYF	TGCGCCAGCAGCCGGGGACGGACGGACTACGAGCAGTACTTC
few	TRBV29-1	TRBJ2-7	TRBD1	CSASPGQGSYEQYF	TGCAGCGCATCCCCGGGACAGGGATCCTACGAGCAGTACTTC
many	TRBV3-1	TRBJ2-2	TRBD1	CASSQDRAGGTGELFF	TGTGCCAGCAGCCAAGATCGGGCAGGGGGAACCGGGGAGCTGTTTTTT
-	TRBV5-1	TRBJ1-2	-	CASSPAQGDGYTF	TGCGCCAGCAGCCCAGCCCAGGGAGATGGCTACACCTTC
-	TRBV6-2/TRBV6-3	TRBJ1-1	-	CASSYTGHSQNTEAFF	TGTGCCAGCAGTTACACGGGACACTCGCAGAACACTGAAGCTTTCTTT
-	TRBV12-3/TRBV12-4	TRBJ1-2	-	CASTIPPYGYTF	TGTGCCAGCACCATCCCACCCTATGGCTACACCTTC
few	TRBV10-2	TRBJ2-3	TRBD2	CASSGLAGGIGTDTQYF	TGCGCCAGCAGTGGACTAGCGGGGGGTATCGGCACAGATACGCAGTATTTT
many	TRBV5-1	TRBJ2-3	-	CASTKGRGRTDTQYF	TGCGCCAGCACCAAGGGCAGGGGGAGGACAGATACGCAGTATTTT
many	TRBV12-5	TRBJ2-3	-	CASGLVPSTDTQYF	TGTGCTAGTGGTTTGGTACCCAGCACAGATACGCAGTATTTT
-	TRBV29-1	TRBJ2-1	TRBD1	CSVRDRVNNEQFF	TGCAGCGTCCGGGACAGGGTAAACAATGAGCAGTTCTTC
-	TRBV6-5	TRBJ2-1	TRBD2	CASSARLADEQFF	TGTGCCAGCAGTGCCAGACTAGCCGATGAGCAGTTCTTC
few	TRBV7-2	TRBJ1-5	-	CASSFLSGGNQPQHF	TGTGCCAGCAGCTTCTTATCAGGGGGCAATCAGCCCCAGCATTTT
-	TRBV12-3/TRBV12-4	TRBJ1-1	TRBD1	CASSFSGGRRTEAFF	TGTGCCAGCAGTTTCTCAGGGGGTCGACGCACTGAAGCTTTCTTT
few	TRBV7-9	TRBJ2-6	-	CASSGRRSGHSGANVLTF	TGTGCCAGCAGCGGTAGGAGGTCAGGACACTCTGGGGCCAACGTCCTGACTTTC
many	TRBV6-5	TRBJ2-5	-	CASSYWSGSGETQYF	TGTGCCAGCAGTTACTGGTCGGGATCCGGAGAGACCCAGTACTTC
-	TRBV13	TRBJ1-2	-	CASSVGRGYGYTF	TGTGCCAGCAGCGTGGGGCGTGGCTATGGCTACACCTTC
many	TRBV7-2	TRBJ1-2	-	CASTSWTAFYGYTF	TGTGCCAGTACCTCTTGGACAGCGTTCTATGGCTACACCTTC